This TCR beta chain was retrieved from a study of T-cell memory formation after mild COVID-19. This clonotype was found a few times. What it recognizes is unknown. This CDR3 is built from 15 residues. V shed 3 bases and J shed 2 bases, with 13 bases lying between them. Looked up from germline, CDR1 is SGHRS and CDR2 is YFSETQ. TCR alpha and TCR beta cDNA libraries carrying sample barcodes and UMIs were produced by 5'RACE using constant-segment primers. Each CDR3 protein gets one entry after TCRdb re-called the 5' RACE reads with MiXCR. The sample includes approximately 44,000 distinct CDR3 sequences, roughly 8% of them seen just once. General study results and limits: Contracting clones localized mainly to CM and EM when CD4+ and mainly to EMRA when CD8+. Confirmation of SARS-CoV-2 specificity was lacking for second-wave clones peaking day 37. Pre-infection memory carried some responding clones, suggesting that cross-reactive memory joined.

What was sequenced was PBMCs or a T cell subset sorted from them (not recorded which). The sequence was obtained from a man younger than 35 who had mild COVID-19 (a few samples of this study predate the infection). Cell type and time point are not known. This chain connects TRBV5-1 to TRBJ2-3, with a tentative D call TRBD1 (5 bases). CDR3: CASSSLGRDTDTQYF. CDR3 DNA: TGCGCCAGCAGCTCCCTCGGCAGGGACACAGATACGCAGTATTTT.